The rows below give T cell receptor beta chains drawn from one sample of a study of blood T cell repertoires in COVID-19. TCRdb keeps only in-frame clones here, not all; method: immunoSEQ multiplex PCR. The sample includes approximately 300,000 clones, around 87% of them seen just once. The specimen sequenced was peripheral blood. These receptors originate from a woman between 45 and 60 years old with active or convalescent COVID-19. The CDR3 runs from the conserved cysteine through the conserved F or W. The D gene is left open where the match is weak.

TRBV29-1	TRBJ2-1	-	TGCAGCGTTGAAGGAGCGGTCTACAATGAGCAGTTCTTC	CSVEGAVYNEQFF
TRBV3-1/TRBV3-2	TRBJ1-1	-	TGTGCCAGCGGTTGGCAGGGCATCATGAACACTGAAGCTTTCTTT	CASGWQGIMNTEAFF
TRBV5-1	TRBJ2-3	-	TGCGCCAGCAGCCCCCCCGGTCTAACAGATACGCAGTATTTT	CASSPPGLTDTQYF
TRBV6-5	TRBJ1-5	-	TGTGCCACCCGGGGAGGTGCCGGCCCCCAGCATTTT	CATRGGAGPQHF
TRBV29-1	TRBJ2-7	TRBD2	TGCAGCGCCCGGGAGGGGGGATCCTACGAGCAGTACTTC	CSAREGGSYEQYF
TRBV5-5	TRBJ2-7	-	TGTGCCAGCAGCTTGGGGGCAGGCTCCTACGAGCAGTACTTC	CASSLGAGSYEQYF
TRBV19	TRBJ2-3	TRBD1	TGTGCCAGTAGTCCCGGCAGGGGGACAGATACGCAGTATTTT	CASSPGRGTDTQYF
TRBV5-1	TRBJ2-1	-	TGCGCCAGCAGCGACACAGGGGGGGTCGGTGAGCAGTTCTTC	CASSDTGGVGEQFF
TRBV6-5	TRBJ1-2	-	TGTGCCAGCAGTTATTTGAGGGAGGGAGGCTACACCTTC	CASSYLREGGYTF
TRBV7-9	TRBJ2-3	TRBD2	TGTGCCAGCAGCGCCAGCGGGAGTACAGATACGCAGTATTTT	CASSASGSTDTQYF
TRBV19	TRBJ2-3	-	TGTGCCAGTAGCCCCTCCCCGGGGAATACGCAGTATTTT	CASSPSPGNTQYF